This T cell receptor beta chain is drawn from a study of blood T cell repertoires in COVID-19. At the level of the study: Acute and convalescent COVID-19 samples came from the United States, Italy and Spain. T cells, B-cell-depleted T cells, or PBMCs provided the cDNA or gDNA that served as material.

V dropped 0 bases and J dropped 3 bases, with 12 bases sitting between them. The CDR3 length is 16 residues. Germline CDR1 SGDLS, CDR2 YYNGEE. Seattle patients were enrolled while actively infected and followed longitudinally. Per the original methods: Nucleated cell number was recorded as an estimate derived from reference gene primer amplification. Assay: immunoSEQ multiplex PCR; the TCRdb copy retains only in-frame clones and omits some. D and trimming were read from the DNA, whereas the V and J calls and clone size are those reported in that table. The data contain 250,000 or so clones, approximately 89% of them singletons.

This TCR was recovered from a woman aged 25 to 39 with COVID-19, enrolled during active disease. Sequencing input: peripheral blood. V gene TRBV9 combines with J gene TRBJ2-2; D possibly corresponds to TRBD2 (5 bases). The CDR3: CASSVVQVGDTGELFF. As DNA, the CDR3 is TGTGCCAGCAGCGTAGTTCAAGTCGGGGACACCGGGGAGCTGTTTTTT.